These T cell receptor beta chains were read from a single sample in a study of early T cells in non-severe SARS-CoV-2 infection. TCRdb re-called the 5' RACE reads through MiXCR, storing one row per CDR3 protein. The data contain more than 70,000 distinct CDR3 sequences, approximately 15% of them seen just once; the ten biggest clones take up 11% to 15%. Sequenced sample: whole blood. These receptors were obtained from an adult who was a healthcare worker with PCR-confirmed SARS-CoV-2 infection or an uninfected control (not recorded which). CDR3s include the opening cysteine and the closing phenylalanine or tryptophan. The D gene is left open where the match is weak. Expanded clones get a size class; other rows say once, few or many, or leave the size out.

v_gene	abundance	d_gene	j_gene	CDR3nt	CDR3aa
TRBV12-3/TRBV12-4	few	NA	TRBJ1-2	TGTGCCAGCAGCCGGACCGGGGTAGGCGGCTACACCTTC	CASSRTGVGGYTF
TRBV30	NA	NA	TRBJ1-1	TGTGCCTGGACGGGGCTGGGCACTGAAGCTTTCTTT	CAWTGLGTEAFF
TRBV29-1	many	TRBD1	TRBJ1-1	TGCAGCGTTGGTACGACAGGGGGAAACACTGAAGCTTTCTTT	CSVGTTGGNTEAFF
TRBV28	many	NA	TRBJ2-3	TGTGCCAGCAGAAAACCGTCCAGACAGGATACGCAGTATTTT	CASRKPSRQDTQYF
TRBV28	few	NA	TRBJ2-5	TGTGCCAGCACCACTTACCCCGCCGTGGAGACCCAGTACTTC	CASTTYPAVETQYF
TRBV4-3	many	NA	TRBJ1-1	TGCGCCAGCAGCCAAGAAGTAAGGGTCGGCTTCTCTGAAGCTTTCTTT	CASSQEVRVGFSEAFF
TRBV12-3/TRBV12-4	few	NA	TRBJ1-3	TGTGCCAGCAGTTTATCGGGGGCAGGTGGGATTAGAGGAAACACCATATATTTT	CASSLSGAGGIRGNTIYF
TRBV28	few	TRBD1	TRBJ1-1	TGTGCCAGCGGCCTTGGCCGGACAGGGTGGAATTTGGAAGCTTTCTTT	CASGLGRTGWNLEAFF
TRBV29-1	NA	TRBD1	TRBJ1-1	TGCAGCGCCGAGACAGGGGGGAACACTGAAGCTTTCTTT	CSAETGGNTEAFF
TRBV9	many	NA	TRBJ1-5	TGTGCCAGCAGCTCCCATATAGGGGTGACTCAGCCCCAGCATTTT	CASSSHIGVTQPQHF
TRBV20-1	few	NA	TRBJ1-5	TGCAGTGCTAGCCTTGAGTTTTTACAGCATTTT	CSASLEFLQHF
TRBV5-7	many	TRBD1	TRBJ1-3	TGTGCCAGCAGCCTCCCCAGGGGGCCCGTTCCTGGAAACACCATATATTTT	CASSLPRGPVPGNTIYF
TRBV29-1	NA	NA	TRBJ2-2	TGCAGCGTTGAACGTAGCACCGGGGAGCTGTTTTTT	CSVERSTGELFF
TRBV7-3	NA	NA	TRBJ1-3	TGTGCCAGCAGCAAGCACGGGGGGAACTCTGGAAACACCATATATTTT	CASSKHGGNSGNTIYF
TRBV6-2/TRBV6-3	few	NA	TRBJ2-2	TGTGCCAGCAGTTACGGGGGTTCGGCCGGGGAGCTGTTTTTT	CASSYGGSAGELFF
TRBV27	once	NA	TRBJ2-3	TGTGCCACCTCCAGGGGAGGGCGCGGAGATACGCAGTATTTT	CATSRGGRGDTQYF
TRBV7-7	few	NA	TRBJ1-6	TGTGCCAGCAGCTTAGGGGGGCAAAATTCACCCCTCCACTTT	CASSLGGQNSPLHF
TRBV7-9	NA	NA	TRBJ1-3	TGTGCCAGCAGCTTAGAGTTTGGAAACACCATATATTTT	CASSLEFGNTIYF
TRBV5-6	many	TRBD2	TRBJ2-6	TGTGCCAGCAGCCCCCCGACTAGCGTGAGGTCTGGGGCCAACGTCCTGACTTTC	CASSPPTSVRSGANVLTF
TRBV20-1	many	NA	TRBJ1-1	TGCAGTGCTAGAGGAGGGGAAGAAGCTTTCTTT	CSARGGEEAFF
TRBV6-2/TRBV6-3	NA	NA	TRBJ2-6	TGTGCCAGCAGTCTCTCCTCTGGGGCCAACGTCCTGACTTTC	CASSLSSGANVLTF
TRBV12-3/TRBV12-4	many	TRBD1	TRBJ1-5	TGTGCCAGCAGTTCGGGACAGCTTAACATTCAGCCCCAGCATTTT	CASSSGQLNIQPQHF
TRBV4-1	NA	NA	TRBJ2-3	TGCGCCAGCAGCCAAGAATTAGAGTTTAGCGATACGCAGTATTTT	CASSQELEFSDTQYF
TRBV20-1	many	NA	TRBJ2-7	TGCAGTGCTTGGGGGGGCTACGGGCAGTACTTC	CSAWGGYGQYF
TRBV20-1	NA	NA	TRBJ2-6	TGCAGTGCCATAACTGGGGCCAACGTCCTGACTTTC	CSAITGANVLTF
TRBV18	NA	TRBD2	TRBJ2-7	TGTGCCAGCTCACCCGGGACTAGCTACGAGCAGTACTTC	CASSPGTSYEQYF
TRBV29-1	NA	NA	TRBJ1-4	TGCAGCGTTGCGATGCAACTTAATGAAAAACTGTTTTTT	CSVAMQLNEKLFF
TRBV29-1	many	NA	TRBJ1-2	TGCAGCGTGACGGACAATCTGGGGGATGGCTACACCTTC	CSVTDNLGDGYTF
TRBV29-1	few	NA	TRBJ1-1	TGCAGCGTTGCATCGCAGGGTATAGAAGCTTTCTTT	CSVASQGIEAFF
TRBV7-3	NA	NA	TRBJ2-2	TGTGCCAGCAGCTTATTTGGCGGAAACACCGGGGAGCTGTTTTTT	CASSLFGGNTGELFF
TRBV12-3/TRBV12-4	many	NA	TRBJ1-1	TGTGCCAGCCTAATTTACGGGGCGGGTGAAGCTTTCTTT	CASLIYGAGEAFF
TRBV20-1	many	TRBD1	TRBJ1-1	TGCAGTGCTAGAGATGGTGGACAGGGACACACTGAAGCTTTCTTT	CSARDGGQGHTEAFF
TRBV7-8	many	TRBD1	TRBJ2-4	TGTGCCAGCAGCTTAAGGGGGCAGGCCCGAGCGTACTTC	CASSLRGQARAYF
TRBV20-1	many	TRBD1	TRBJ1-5	TGCAGTGCCGAAGGACAGGCCATGGGCAATCAGCCCCAGCATTTT	CSAEGQAMGNQPQHF
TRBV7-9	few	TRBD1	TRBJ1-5	TGTGCCAGCAGCTTAGGCACAGGGGTAAATCAGCCCCAGCATTTT	CASSLGTGVNQPQHF
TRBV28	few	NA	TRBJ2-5	TGTGCCAGCAGTCCGAGCCAGCGAGGGGGAACGAAGACCCAGTACTTC	CASSPSQRGGTKTQYF
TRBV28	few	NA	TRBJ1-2	TGTGCCAGCAGTCTCGACCGCCTTGAAGGCTACACCTTC	CASSLDRLEGYTF
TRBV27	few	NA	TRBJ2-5	TGTGCCAGCAGTTCATCGCCCCTCGGGACCCAGTACTTC	CASSSSPLGTQYF
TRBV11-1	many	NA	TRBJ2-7	TGTGCCAGCAGCTTAACCCTTAGCTCCTACGAGCAGTACTTC	CASSLTLSSYEQYF
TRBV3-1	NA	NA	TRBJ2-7	TGTGCCAGCAGCCAATTCGCCTACGAGCAGTACTTC	CASSQFAYEQYF
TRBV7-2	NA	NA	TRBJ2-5	TGTGCCAGCAGCCCTGACGATGCCGAGACCCAGTACTTC	CASSPDDAETQYF
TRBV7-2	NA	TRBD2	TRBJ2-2	TGTGCCAGCAGTCCTCCGACTAGCGGGGGGGCCGGGGAGCTGTTTTTT	CASSPPTSGGAGELFF
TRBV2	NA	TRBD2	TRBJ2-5	TGTGCCAGCAGTAATACAAGACTAGCCCAAGAGACCCAGTACTTC	CASSNTRLAQETQYF
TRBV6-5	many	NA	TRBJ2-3	TGTGCCAGCAGTCCGCGGGGTACAGGGAGAGATACGCAGTATTTT	CASSPRGTGRDTQYF
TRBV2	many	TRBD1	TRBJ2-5	TGTGCCAGCACCAGGACAGGGAATTACGAGACCCAGTACTTC	CASTRTGNYETQYF
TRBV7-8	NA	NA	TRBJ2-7	TGTGCCAGCAGCTTAGCAAGACTCGGAAGGGGGTACGAGCAGTACTTC	CASSLARLGRGYEQYF
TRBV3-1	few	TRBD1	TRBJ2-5	TGTGCCAGCACCGGGGGACAGGGACAAGAGACCCAGTACTTC	CASTGGQGQETQYF
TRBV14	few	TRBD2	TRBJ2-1	TGTGCCAGCAGCCCTCTAGCGGTGATTAGCTCCTACAATGAGCAGTTCTTC	CASSPLAVISSYNEQFF
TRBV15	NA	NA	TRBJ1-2	TGTGCCACCAGCAGAGATATCCTATCCTATGGCTACACCTTC	CATSRDILSYGYTF
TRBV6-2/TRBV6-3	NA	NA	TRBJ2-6	TGTGCCAGCAGTTACGCTGGGAGGTCCGGGGCCAACGTCCTGACTTTC	CASSYAGRSGANVLTF
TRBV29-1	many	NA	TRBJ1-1	TGCAGCGTTGAATTCCTGGCAGGGTGGGACACTGAAGCTTTCTTT	CSVEFLAGWDTEAFF
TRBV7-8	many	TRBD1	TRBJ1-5	TGTGCCAGCAGCGAACAGGGGAGCAATCAGCCCCAGCATTTT	CASSEQGSNQPQHF
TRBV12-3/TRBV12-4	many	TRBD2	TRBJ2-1	TGTGCCAGCAGTTTTAGACTAGCGGGGGGACTCAATGAGCAGTTCTTC	CASSFRLAGGLNEQFF
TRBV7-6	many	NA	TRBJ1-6	TGTGCCAGCGGAGCAACGAATTCACCCCTCCACTTT	CASGATNSPLHF
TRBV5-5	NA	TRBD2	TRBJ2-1	TGTGCCAGCAGCGTTTTACTAGCGGGGGGCCTATACAATGAGCAGTTCTTC	CASSVLLAGGLYNEQFF
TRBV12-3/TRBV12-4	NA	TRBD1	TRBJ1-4	TGTGCCAGCAGTTTAGGGACAGGAACTGGTGAAAAACTGTTTTTT	CASSLGTGTGEKLFF
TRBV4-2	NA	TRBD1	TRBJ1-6	TGTGCCAGCAGCCAGGTCGACAGGGAAAATTCACCCCTCCACTTT	CASSQVDRENSPLHF